This T cell receptor beta chain was sequenced for a study of read filtering for tumor transcriptome and immune sequencing. The overall study: By R-ISS, stages I, II and III held about 8, 17 and 7 patients. DNase treatment preceded whole-transcriptome library preparation. IR-seq gave about 3.5 to 10.27 million TCR reads per sample; RNA-seq gave about 80 to 1273.

From about 0.4 ug of RNA, a library with molecular barcoded alpha/delta and beta/gamma adaptors was made. TCRdb ran MiXCR on the reads and lists one entry per CDR3 protein. The table shows 130,000 or so distinct CDR3 sequences, with roughly 13% occurring only once. The sample holds a few counts of this clonotype. Being one base from a much bigger clone, this may be a read error. Germline V CDR1 and CDR2: SGHVS, FQNEAQ. This CDR3 spans 17 amino acids. The rearrangement joins TRBV7-8 to TRBJ2-7; TRBD1 agrees at 7 bases. This TCR came from a donor aged 40 or over with multiple myeloma. Sequencing was done on a sample of a population of CD138-negative cells sorted from bone marrow. This CDR3 reads CASSLSVTGTVSFEQYF. As DNA, the CDR3 is TGTGCCAGCAGCCTGTCCGTAACCGGGACAGTCTCCTTCGAGCAGTACTTC. Using reference TRBV7-8 and TRBJ2-7 for the parts outside the CDR3, the full variable domain is GAGVSQSPRYKVAKRGQDVALRCDPISGHVSLFWYQQALGQGPEFLTYFQNEAQLDKSGLPSDRFFAERPEGSVSTLKIQRTQQEDSAVYLCASSLSVTGTVSFEQYFGPGTRLTVT.